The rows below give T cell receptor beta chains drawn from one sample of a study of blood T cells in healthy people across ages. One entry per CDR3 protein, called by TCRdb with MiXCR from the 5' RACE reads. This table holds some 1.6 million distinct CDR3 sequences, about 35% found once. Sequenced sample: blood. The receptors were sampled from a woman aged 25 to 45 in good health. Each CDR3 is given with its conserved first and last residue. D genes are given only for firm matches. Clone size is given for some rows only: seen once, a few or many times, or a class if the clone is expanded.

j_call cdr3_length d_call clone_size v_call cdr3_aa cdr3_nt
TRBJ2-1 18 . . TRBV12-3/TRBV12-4 CASSFRGGVIRAYNEQFF TGTGCCAGCAGTTTCAGGGGGGGGGTAATTAGGGCCTACAATGAGCAGTTCTTC
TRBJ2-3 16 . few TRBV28 CASSFLSLKHTDTQYF TGTGCCAGCAGTTTCCTGTCTCTGAAACACACAGATACGCAGTATTTT
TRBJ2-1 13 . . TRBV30 CAWRGSNYNEQFF TGTGCCTGGAGGGGGTCTAATTACAATGAGCAGTTCTTC
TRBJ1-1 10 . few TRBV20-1 CSAKSTEAFF TGCAGTGCTAAGAGCACTGAAGCTTTCTTT
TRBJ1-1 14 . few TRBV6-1 CASSAWGMNTEAFF TGTGCCAGCAGCGCTTGGGGGATGAACACTGAAGCTTTCTTT
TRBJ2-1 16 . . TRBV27 CASSSGLTSSYNEQFF TGTGCCAGCAGTTCGGGACTGACTAGCTCCTACAATGAGCAGTTCTTC
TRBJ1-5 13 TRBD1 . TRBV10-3 CANRQGGDQPQHF TGTGCCAACCGACAGGGAGGTGATCAGCCCCAGCATTTT
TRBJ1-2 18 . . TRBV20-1 CSASIKTKRSKINYGYTF TGCAGTGCTAGCATAAAAACTAAAAGATCGAAGATAAACTATGGCTACACCTTC
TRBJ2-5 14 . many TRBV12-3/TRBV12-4 CASSYRDTQETQYF TGTGCCAGCAGTTACCGGGACACCCAAGAGACCCAGTACTTC
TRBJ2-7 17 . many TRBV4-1 CASSQESVGLAGYEQYF TGCGCCAGCAGCCAAGAATCGGTCGGGCTAGCCGGTTACGAGCAGTACTTC
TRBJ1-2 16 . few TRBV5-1 CASSWSGGSDLYGYTF TGCGCCAGCAGCTGGAGTGGCGGATCGGACCTCTATGGCTACACCTTC
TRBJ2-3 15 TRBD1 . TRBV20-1 CSASHRDRGTDTQYF TGCAGTGCTAGCCACCGGGACAGGGGAACAGATACGCAGTATTTT
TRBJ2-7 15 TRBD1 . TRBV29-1 CSVELTGQGSYEQYF TGCAGCGTTGAATTAACGGGACAGGGTTCTTACGAGCAGTACTTC
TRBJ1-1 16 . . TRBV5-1 CASSNGYGGLNTEAFF TGCGCCAGCAGTAATGGTTACGGGGGGCTGAACACTGAAGCTTTCTTT
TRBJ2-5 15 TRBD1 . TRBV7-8 CASSQDRGLGETQYF TGTGCCAGCAGCCAGGACAGGGGTTTGGGAGAGACCCAGTACTTC
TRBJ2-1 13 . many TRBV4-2 CASSFNRDNEQFF TGTGCCAGCAGCTTCAATAGAGACAATGAGCAGTTCTTC
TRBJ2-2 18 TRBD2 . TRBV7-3 CASSLRPAGTTNTGELFF TGTGCCAGCAGCCTAAGGCCCGCCGGGACTACGAACACCGGGGAGCTGTTTTTT
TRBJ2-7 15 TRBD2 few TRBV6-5 CASSYRSGSSYEQYF TGTGCCAGCAGTTACCGGAGCGGGAGCAGCTACGAGCAGTACTTC
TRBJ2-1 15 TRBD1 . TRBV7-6 CASSWDRGPDNEQFF TGTGCCAGCAGCTGGGACAGGGGTCCGGACAATGAGCAGTTCTTC
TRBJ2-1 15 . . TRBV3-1 CASSPRPDSYNEQFF TGTGCCAGCAGCCCCAGGCCTGACTCGTACAATGAGCAGTTCTTC
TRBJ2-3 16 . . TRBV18 CASSPLASIRTDTQYF TGTGCCAGCTCACCACTAGCGTCTATTCGCACAGATACGCAGTATTTT
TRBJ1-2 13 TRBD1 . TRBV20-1 CSAGGQDGYGYTF TGCAGTGCGGGGGGACAGGATGGCTATGGCTACACCTTC
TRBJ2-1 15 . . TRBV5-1 CASSPPAGRINEQFF TGCGCCAGCAGCCCCCCGGCAGGACGGATCAATGAGCAGTTCTTC
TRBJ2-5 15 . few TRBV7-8 CASSSETGPQETQYF TGTGCCAGCAGCAGCGAGACAGGTCCCCAAGAGACCCAGTACTTC
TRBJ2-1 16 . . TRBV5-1 CASSPLGNPTENEQFF TGCGCCAGCAGCCCCCTCGGGAACCCTACCGAAAATGAGCAGTTCTTC
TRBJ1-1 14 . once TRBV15 CATSRDLGWAEAFF TGTGCCACCAGCAGAGATCTGGGGTGGGCTGAAGCTTTCTTT
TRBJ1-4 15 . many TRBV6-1 CASSLNSGANEKLFF TGTGCCAGCAGCCTGAACTCAGGGGCTAATGAAAAACTGTTTTTT
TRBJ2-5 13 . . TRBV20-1 CSASFQGQETQYF TGCAGTGCTAGTTTCCAGGGCCAAGAGACCCAGTACTTC
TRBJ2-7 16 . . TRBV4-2 CASSLVRGNSYNEQYF TGTGCCAGCAGCCTAGTCCGGGGGAACTCCTACAATGAGCAGTACTTC
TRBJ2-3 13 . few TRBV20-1 CSAAPQVTDTQYF TGCAGTGCCGCCCCCCAGGTCACAGATACGCAGTATTTT
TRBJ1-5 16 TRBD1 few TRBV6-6 CASRRQGEGDNQPQHF TGTGCCAGCAGGAGACAGGGAGAGGGAGACAATCAGCCCCAGCATTTT
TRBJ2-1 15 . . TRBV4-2 CTSSQDRQSYNEQFF TGTACCAGCAGCCAAGATCGGCAGTCCTACAATGAGCAGTTCTTC
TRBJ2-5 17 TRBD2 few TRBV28 CASRIREGRGSGETQYF TGTGCCAGCAGAATTCGGGAGGGCCGGGGTAGTGGGGAGACCCAGTACTTC
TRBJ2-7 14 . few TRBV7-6 CASSLASRGTEQYF TGTGCCAGCAGCTTAGCTTCGAGAGGTACCGAGCAGTACTTC
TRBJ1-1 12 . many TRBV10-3 CAISDTNTEAFF TGTGCCATCAGTGATACCAACACTGAAGCTTTCTTT